The present T cell receptor beta chain was sequenced within a study of technical replicates of blood from a few donors. Trimming pared 2 bases from V and 9 bases from J, leaving 14 bases between. The CDR3 consists of 14 residues. The germline CDR1 and CDR2 sequences are MDHEN and SYDVKM. This table comes from immunoSEQ multiplex PCR, and its TCRdb copy is limited to in-frame clones, with some not included. The sample carries tens of thousands of clones, 95% to 98% recorded once. This sequence was found in a human donor in good health. The sequenced sample was T cells isolated from PBMCs. V usage is TRBV28 and J usage is TRBJ2-1; tentatively, D is TRBD2 (6 bases). CDR3 in amino acids: CASSLPVAVTEQFF. For the CDR3, the DNA is TGTGCCAGCAGTTTACCCGTAGCGGTTACTGAGCAGTTCTTC.